These T cell receptor beta chains were read from a single sample in a study of blood T cell repertoires in COVID-19. The method was immunoSEQ multiplex PCR; TCRdb's version includes in-frame clones alone and lacks a portion of them. The table records 120,000 or so clones, around 88% of them present only once. The source material was peripheral blood. The receptors shown here come from a woman aged 45-60 years with active or convalescent COVID-19. CDR3s include the opening cysteine and the closing phenylalanine or tryptophan. Fields, in order: V gene, D gene, J gene, CDR3 length, CDR3 DNA, CDR3 protein. D genes are given only for firm matches.

v_gene: TRBV6-5; d_gene: TRBD2; j_gene: TRBJ2-1; len: 15; CDR3nt: TGTGCCAGCAGCCCCAGCGGGAGAACCTACAATGAGCAGTTCTTC; CDR3aa: CASSPSGRTYNEQFF
v_gene: TRBV27; d_gene: -; j_gene: TRBJ1-1; len: 13; CDR3nt: TGTGCCAGCAGCCCGACAGGGAACACTGAAGCTTTCTTT; CDR3aa: CASSPTGNTEAFF
v_gene: TRBV28; d_gene: -; j_gene: TRBJ1-1; len: 14; CDR3nt: TGTGCCAGCAGTTCCCTAAGCGAGGACACTGAAGCTTTCTTT; CDR3aa: CASSSLSEDTEAFF
v_gene: TRBV6-2/TRBV6-3; d_gene: -; j_gene: TRBJ2-7; len: 15; CDR3nt: TGTGCCAGCAGTTACTCGGCTAGCGACCCTGTGGAGCAGTACTTC; CDR3aa: CASSYSASDPVEQYF
v_gene: TRBV4-1; d_gene: TRBD1; j_gene: TRBJ1-5; len: 16; CDR3nt: TGCGCCAGCAGCCAAGACTCCGGGACAGGGAATCAGCCCCAGCATTTT; CDR3aa: CASSQDSGTGNQPQHF
v_gene: TRBV24-1; d_gene: -; j_gene: TRBJ2-3; len: 15; CDR3nt: TGTGCCACCAGTGATCAGGGGTTCTTCACAGATACGCAGTATTTT; CDR3aa: CATSDQGFFTDTQYF
v_gene: TRBV12-3/TRBV12-4; d_gene: -; j_gene: TRBJ2-1; len: 13; CDR3nt: TGTGCCAGCGGAGGGAACTCCTACAATGAGCAGTTCTTC; CDR3aa: CASGGNSYNEQFF
v_gene: TRBV29-1; d_gene: TRBD1; j_gene: TRBJ2-1; len: 14; CDR3nt: TGCAGCGTGGTGGACAGGGACTCCTACAATGAGCAGTTCTTC; CDR3aa: CSVVDRDSYNEQFF
v_gene: TRBV18; d_gene: -; j_gene: TRBJ2-7; len: 13; CDR3nt: TGTGCCAGCTCACCACCGAACGGCTACGAGCAGTACTTC; CDR3aa: CASSPPNGYEQYF
v_gene: TRBV7-7; d_gene: -; j_gene: TRBJ2-3; len: 17; CDR3nt: TGTGCTAGCAGCACCGGACGGACTGGGGGGAGCACAGATACGCAGTATTTT; CDR3aa: CASSTGRTGGSTDTQYF